This T cell receptor beta chain was obtained from a study of glioma-infiltrating T cells. TCR alpha and beta CDR3 regions were amplified from RNA using iRepertoire nested multiplex PCR. Each CDR3 protein gets one entry after TCRdb re-called the multiplex PCR reads with MiXCR. The data show 300,000 to 450,000 distinct CDR3 sequences, around 38% seen once. The table lists this clonotype with a count of one. CDR3 size: 14 residues. Germline-derived CDR1 and CDR2 are MGHDK and SYGVNS. Losses at the gene ends were 9 bases for V and 7 bases for J; bases not matched to a gene: 11. This TCR was sampled from a human donor with low-grade glioma or glioblastoma, undergoing nonglioma brain surgery, or in good health (not recorded which). The rearrangement joins TRBV25-1 to TRBJ2-1, with TRBD2 identical over 8 bases. The specimen sequenced was glioma tissue, nonneoplastic brain tissue, or PBMCs (not recorded which). CDR3 coding DNA: TGTGCCAGTCGGTATACCCGCGGGAGGAATGAGCAGTTCTTC. Translating it yields CASRYTRGRNEQFF.